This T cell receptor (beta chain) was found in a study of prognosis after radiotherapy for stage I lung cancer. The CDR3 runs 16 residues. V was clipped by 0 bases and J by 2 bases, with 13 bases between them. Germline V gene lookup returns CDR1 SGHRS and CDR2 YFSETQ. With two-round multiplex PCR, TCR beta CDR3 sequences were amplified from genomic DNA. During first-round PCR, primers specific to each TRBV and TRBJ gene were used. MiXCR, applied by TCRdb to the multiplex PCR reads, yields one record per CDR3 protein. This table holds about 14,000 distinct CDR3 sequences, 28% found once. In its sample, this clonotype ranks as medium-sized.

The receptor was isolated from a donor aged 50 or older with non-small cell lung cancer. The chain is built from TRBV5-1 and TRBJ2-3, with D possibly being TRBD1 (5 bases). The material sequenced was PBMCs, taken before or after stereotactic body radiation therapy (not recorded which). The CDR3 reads CASSLAFPGNTDTQYF. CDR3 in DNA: TGCGCCAGCAGCTTGGCCTTCCCAGGGAACACAGATACGCAGTATTTT.